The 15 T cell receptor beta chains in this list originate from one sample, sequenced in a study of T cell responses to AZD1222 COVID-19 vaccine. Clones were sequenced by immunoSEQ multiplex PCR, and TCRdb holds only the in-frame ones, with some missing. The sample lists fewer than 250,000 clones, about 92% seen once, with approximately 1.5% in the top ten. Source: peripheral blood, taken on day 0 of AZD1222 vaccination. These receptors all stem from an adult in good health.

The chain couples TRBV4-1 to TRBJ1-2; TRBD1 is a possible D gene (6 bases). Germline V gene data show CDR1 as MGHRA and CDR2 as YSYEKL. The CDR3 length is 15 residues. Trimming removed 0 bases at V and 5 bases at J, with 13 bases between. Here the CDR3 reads CASSQEYTGHYGYTF. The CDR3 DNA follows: TGCGCCAGCAGCCAAGAATACACGGGACATTATGGCTACACCTTC.

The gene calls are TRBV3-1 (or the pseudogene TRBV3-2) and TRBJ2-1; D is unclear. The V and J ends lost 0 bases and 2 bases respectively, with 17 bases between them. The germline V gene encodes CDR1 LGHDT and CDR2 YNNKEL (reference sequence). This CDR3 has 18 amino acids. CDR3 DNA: TGTGCCAGCAGCCAAGATGTCTTTATTAGCAGGACCTACAATGAGCAGTTCTTC. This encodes CASSQDVFISRTYNEQFF.

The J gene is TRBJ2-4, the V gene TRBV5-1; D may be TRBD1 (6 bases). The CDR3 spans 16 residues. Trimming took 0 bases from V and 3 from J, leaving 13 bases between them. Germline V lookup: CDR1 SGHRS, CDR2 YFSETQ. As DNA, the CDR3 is TGCGCCAGCAGCTTGGAGGGCGTAGGGGGCAAAAACATTCAGTACTTC. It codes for CASSLEGVGGKNIQYF.

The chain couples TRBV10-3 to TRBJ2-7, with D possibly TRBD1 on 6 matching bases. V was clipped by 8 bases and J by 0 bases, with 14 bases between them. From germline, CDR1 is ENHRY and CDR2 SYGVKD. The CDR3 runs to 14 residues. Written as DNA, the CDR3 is TGTGCCATCGGAAGCCGGGACAACTCCTACGAGCAGTACTTC. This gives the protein CAIGSRDNSYEQYF.

The CDR3 sequence: CASSSIAGAAEQFF. CDR3 sequence (DNA): TGTGCCAGCAGCTCTATAGCGGGGGCCGCTGAGCAGTTCTTC. This chain links TRBV7-2 with TRBJ2-1; 9 bases fit TRBD2. The CDR3 sequence is 14 residues long. Looked up from germline, CDR1 is SGHTA and CDR2 is FQGNSA. Unmatched junction bases numbered 7, after V lost 4 bases and J lost 9 bases.

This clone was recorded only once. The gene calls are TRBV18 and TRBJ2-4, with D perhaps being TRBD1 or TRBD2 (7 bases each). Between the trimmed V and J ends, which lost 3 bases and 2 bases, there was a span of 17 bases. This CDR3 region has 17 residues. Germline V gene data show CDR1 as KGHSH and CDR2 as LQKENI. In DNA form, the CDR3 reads TGTGCCAGCTCACCTCCAGGGGGGGGATTGTCCAAAAACATTCAGTACTTC. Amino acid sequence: CASSPPGGGLSKNIQYF.

The CDR3 nucleotides are TGTGCCAGCAGCGCTGACAGCTTCACGGGGGAGCTGTTTTTT. Amino acid sequence: CASSADSFTGELFF. The chain links TRBV5-4 to TRBJ2-2; weak D call: TRBD1 (5 bases). V lost 4 bases and J lost 8, with 15 bases in between. The CDR3 contains 14 residues. The germline CDR1 and CDR2 sequences are SGHNT and YYREEE (reference sequence).

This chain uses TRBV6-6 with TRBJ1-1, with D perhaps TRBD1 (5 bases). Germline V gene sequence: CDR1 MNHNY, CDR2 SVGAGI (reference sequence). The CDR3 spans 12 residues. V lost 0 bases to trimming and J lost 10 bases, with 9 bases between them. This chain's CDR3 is CASSYSGGRAFF. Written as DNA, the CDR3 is TGTGCCAGCAGTTACTCGGGGGGTAGAGCTTTCTTT.

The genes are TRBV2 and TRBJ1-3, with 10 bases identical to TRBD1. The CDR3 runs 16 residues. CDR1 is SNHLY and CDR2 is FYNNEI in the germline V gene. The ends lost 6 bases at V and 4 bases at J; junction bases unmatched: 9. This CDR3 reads CASSLTSTGGGNTIYF. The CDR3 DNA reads TGTGCCAGCAGCTTAACATCGACAGGGGGCGGAAACACCATATATTTT.

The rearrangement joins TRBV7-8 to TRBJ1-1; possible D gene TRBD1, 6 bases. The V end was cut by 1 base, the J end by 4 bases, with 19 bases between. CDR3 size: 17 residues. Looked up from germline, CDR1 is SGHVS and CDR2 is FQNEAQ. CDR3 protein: CASSLEQGMTWGTEAFF. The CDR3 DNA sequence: TGTGCCAGCAGCTTAGAGCAGGGGATGACCTGGGGCACTGAAGCTTTCTTT. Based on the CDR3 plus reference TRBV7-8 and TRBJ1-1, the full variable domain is GAGVSQSPRYKVAKRGQDVALRCDPISGHVSLFWYQQALGQGPEFLTYFQNEAQLDKSGLPSDRFFAERPEGSVSTLKIQRTQQEDSAVYLCASSLEQGMTWGTEAFFGQGTRLTVV.

CDR3 bases: TGCAGCGGGGGAGGAACCTACGAGCAGTACTTC. As protein: CSGGGTYEQYF. This chain links TRBV29-1 with TRBJ2-7, with D possibly TRBD2 on 6 matching bases. The germline gives CDR1 SQVTM, CDR2 ANQGSEA. V dropped 7 bases and J dropped 2 bases, with 9 bases sitting between them. The CDR3 spans 11 residues.

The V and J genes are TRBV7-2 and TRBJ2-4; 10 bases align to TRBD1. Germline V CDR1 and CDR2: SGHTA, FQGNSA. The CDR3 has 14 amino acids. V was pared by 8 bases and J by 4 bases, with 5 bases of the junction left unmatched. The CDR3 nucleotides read TGTGCCAGCTCGAGGACAGGGGGGAAAAACATTCAGTACTTC. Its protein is CASSRTGGKNIQYF.

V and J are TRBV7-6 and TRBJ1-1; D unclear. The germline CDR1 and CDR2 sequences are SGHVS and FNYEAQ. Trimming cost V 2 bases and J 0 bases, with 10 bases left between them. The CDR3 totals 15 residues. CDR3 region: CASSLSSGMNTEAFF. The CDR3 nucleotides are TGTGCCAGCAGCTTATCATCCGGTATGAACACTGAAGCTTTCTTT.

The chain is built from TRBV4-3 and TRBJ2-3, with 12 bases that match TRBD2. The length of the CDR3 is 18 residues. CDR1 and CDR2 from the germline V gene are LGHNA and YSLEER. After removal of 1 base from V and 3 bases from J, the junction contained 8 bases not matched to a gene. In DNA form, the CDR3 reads TGCGCCAGCAGCCAAGCCGCCTCTAGCGGGGGGGCAACAGATACGCAGTATTTT. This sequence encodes CASSQAASSGGATDTQYF.

The CDR3 DNA reads TGTGCCAGCAGCCTAGGACAGGGGAACTATGGCTACACCTTC. This encodes CASSLGQGNYGYTF. The V call is TRBV9, the J call TRBJ1-2; 9 positions match TRBD1. Trimming at V came to 4 bases and at J to 2 bases, leaving 3 bases not matched to a gene. CDR3 size: 14 residues. In germline, CDR1 is SGDLS, CDR2 YYNGEE. Full variable domain (rest looked up from reference TRBV9 and TRBJ1-2): DSGVTQTPKHLITATGQRVTLRCSPRSGDLSVYWYQQSLDQGLQFLIQYYNGEERAKGNILERFSAQQFPDLHSELNLSSLELGDSALYFCASSLGQGNYGYTFGSGTRLTVV.